Listed below are T cell receptor beta chains from one sample, sequenced in a study of blood T cell repertoires in COVID-19. Measured with immunoSEQ multiplex PCR; TCRdb has only the in-frame clones, and not every one. Of about 130,000 clones in the sample, over 80% were seen once. Sequencing used peripheral blood. The receptor set was obtained from a man aged 65-85 years with acute or convalescent COVID-19. Both conserved end residues are part of each CDR3. D genes are given only for firm matches. Clone size is given for some rows only: seen once, a few or many times, or a class if the clone is expanded.

D,V,J,size,DNA,CDR3
NA,TRBV9,TRBJ2-2,NA,TGTGCCAGCAGCGTAGAGGAGGGATACGGGGAGCTGTTTTTT,CASSVEEGYGELFF
TRBD1,TRBV6-6,TRBJ1-5,NA,TGTGCCAGCAGCCGGACAGGGGGCAATCAGCCCCAGCATTTT,CASSRTGGNQPQHF
NA,TRBV10-2,TRBJ2-2,NA,TGCGCCAGCAGTGAGTCGACGGCGGCCACCGGGGAGCTGTTTTTT,CASSESTAATGELFF
TRBD1,TRBV10-3,TRBJ2-7,NA,TGTGCCATCAGTTTTCAGGGGGCTAGCTCCTACGAGCAGTACTTC,CAISFQGASSYEQYF
NA,TRBV2,TRBJ1-6,NA,TGTGCCAGCAGTGTTAGGGGGAGCGATTCACCCCTCCACTTT,CASSVRGSDSPLHF
TRBD1,TRBV24-1,TRBJ2-5,NA,TGTGCCACCAGTGATAGCCGGACAGGGGGAAAGACCCAGTACTTC,CATSDSRTGGKTQYF
TRBD1,TRBV6-5,TRBJ1-1,NA,TGTGCCAGCAGAAGCGACAGGGTGCACACTGAAGCTTTCTTT,CASRSDRVHTEAFF
NA,TRBV5-1,TRBJ2-7,NA,TGCGCCAGCAGCTTGATAGCGTTGGGCTCCTACGAGCAGTACTTC,CASSLIALGSYEQYF
NA,TRBV5-1,TRBJ2-3,once,TGCGCCAGCAGCTTTCAGGCCACAGATACGCAGTATTTT,CASSFQATDTQYF
NA,TRBV10-3,TRBJ1-1,NA,TGTGCCATCAGCCACGGGACTCAAAGGATGAACACTGAAGCTTTCTTT,CAISHGTQRMNTEAFF
TRBD1,TRBV5-1,TRBJ2-7,NA,TGCGCCAGCAGACCCGCCGGGACAGGGGCCTACGAGCAGTACTTC,CASRPAGTGAYEQYF
TRBD2,TRBV27,TRBJ2-2,NA,TGTGCCAGCAGTGTCCTATTGGGGACTAGCGGCACCGGGGAGCTGTTTTTT,CASSVLLGTSGTGELFF
NA,TRBV7-9,TRBJ2-1,few,TGTGCCCCAAGCGTTAGCGGAGGAGAGGGCGGGCAGTTCTTC,CAPSVSGGEGGQFF
NA,TRBV5-1,TRBJ2-5,NA,TGCGCCAGCAAATCCGGGGTCGTGTGGGAGACCCAGTACTTC,CASKSGVVWETQYF
NA,TRBV30,TRBJ2-7,NA,TGTGCCTGGAGTCAGGGATCCTACGAGCAGTACTTC,CAWSQGSYEQYF
TRBD1,TRBV15,TRBJ1-4,NA,TGTGCCACCAGCCGGGGGACAGGGGATGAAAAACTGTTTTTT,CATSRGTGDEKLFF
NA,TRBV24-1,TRBJ2-2,NA,TGTGCCACCCAGGGCAGGGCTAGGAGCGTCACCGGGGAGCTGTTTTTT,CATQGRARSVTGELFF
NA,TRBV27,TRBJ2-2,NA,TGTGCCAGCAGTTTCACGGGGAACACCGGGGAGCTGTTTTTT,CASSFTGNTGELFF
TRBD1,TRBV27,TRBJ2-5,NA,TGTGCCAGCAGTTTACGGACAGGGAGAGAGACCCAGTACTTC,CASSLRTGRETQYF
NA,TRBV28,TRBJ1-5,NA,TGTGCCAGCAGACCAGGGGCCCCGATTAATCAGCCCCAGCATTTT,CASRPGAPINQPQHF
TRBD1,TRBV29-1,TRBJ1-2,NA,TGCAGCGACCGACAGGGGGCGGATGGCTACACCTTC,CSDRQGADGYTF
NA,TRBV7-8,TRBJ1-2,many,TGTGCCAGCAGCTTAGGCCTAATCGGGGACTATGGCTACACCTTC,CASSLGLIGDYGYTF
TRBD1,TRBV19,TRBJ2-7,NA,TGTGCCAGTAGTATTAAGAAGGGGGCCGGCGAGCAGTACTTC,CASSIKKGAGEQYF
TRBD1,TRBV7-3,TRBJ2-5,NA,TGTGCCAGCAGCGTTTTCGGGACAGGGGGCGAGGAGACCCAGTACTTC,CASSVFGTGGEETQYF
NA,TRBV27,TRBJ1-1,NA,TGTGCCAGCAGTCGCGAATTAATACAGGGTGGCACTGAAGCTTTCTTT,CASSRELIQGGTEAFF
NA,TRBV6-5,TRBJ1-2,NA,TGTGCCAGCAGTCCGGCCGGGACTAACTATGGCTACACCTTC,CASSPAGTNYGYTF
TRBD2,TRBV20-1,TRBJ2-5,NA,TGCAGTGCTAGTGGTCTAGCGGGGGTCTTCTCAGAGACCCAGTACTTC,CSASGLAGVFSETQYF
NA,TRBV27,TRBJ1-6,NA,TGTGCCAGCAGTTGGCGGGGGAATAATTCACCCCTCCACTTT,CASSWRGNNSPLHF
NA,TRBV6-2/TRBV6-3,TRBJ1-5,few,TGTGCCAGCAGTTATAGGACTTTGGAAGGTCAGCCCCAGCATTTT,CASSYRTLEGQPQHF
TRBD1,TRBV18,TRBJ2-3,NA,TGTGCCAGCGGAGGACAGGGGGGCCCAGATACGCAGTATTTT,CASGGQGGPDTQYF
TRBD2,TRBV3-1/TRBV3-2,TRBJ2-7,NA,TGTGCCAGCAGCCAAGGACTAGCGGGGGTCTACGAGCAGTACTTC,CASSQGLAGVYEQYF
NA,TRBV6-5,TRBJ1-2,NA,TGTGCCAGCAGTTATCTCAGGCTAAACTATGGCTACACCTTC,CASSYLRLNYGYTF
NA,TRBV3-1/TRBV3-2,TRBJ1-5,many,TGTGCCAGCACTCGGGGGATTAGCAATCAGCCCCAGCATTTT,CASTRGISNQPQHF
NA,TRBV4-1,TRBJ1-2,NA,TGCGCCAGCAGCCAAGAGCGGGGGCCTGGCTACACCTTC,CASSQERGPGYTF
NA,TRBV7-8,TRBJ1-5,NA,TGTGCCAGCAGCTACATCCCAGGGCAGCCCCAGCATTTT,CASSYIPGQPQHF
NA,TRBV5-1,TRBJ1-3,NA,TGCGCCAGCAGCTCTTCCATACAAGTCTCTGGAAACACCATATATTTT,CASSSSIQVSGNTIYF
TRBD1,TRBV6-5,TRBJ2-7,NA,TGTGCCAGCAGCTTCGACAGGGGGTCCTACGAGCAGTACTTC,CASSFDRGSYEQYF
NA,TRBV2,TRBJ1-6,once,TGTGCCAGCAGTGAGGGAGCTAATAATTCACCCCTCCACTTT,CASSEGANNSPLHF
NA,TRBV6-6,TRBJ1-6,NA,TGTGCCAGCAGTCCCAGGGCGGTGGAGTACTCCTATAATTCACCCCTCCACTTT,CASSPRAVEYSYNSPLHF
TRBD1,TRBV28,TRBJ1-5,NA,TGTGCCAGCAGTTTAGCCGGAACAGGGGGACGAAATCAGCCCCAGCATTTT,CASSLAGTGGRNQPQHF
TRBD1,TRBV7-6,TRBJ1-5,few,TGTGCCAGCAGCCCCGGACAGGGAGGGAATCAGCCCCAGCATTTT,CASSPGQGGNQPQHF
NA,TRBV6-5,TRBJ2-5,NA,TGTGCCAGCAGTTACTCGAAGTCTTCAGACCAAGAGACCCAGTACTTC,CASSYSKSSDQETQYF
TRBD1,TRBV3-1/TRBV3-2,TRBJ1-5,once,TGTGCCAGCAGCCTTAGCGGGACAGGGGTCAATCAGCCCCAGCATTTT,CASSLSGTGVNQPQHF
TRBD1,TRBV19,TRBJ1-5,NA,TGTGCCAGTAGTAATCCATACAGGGGGCGAGGCGATCAGCCCCAGCATTTT,CASSNPYRGRGDQPQHF
NA,TRBV5-1,TRBJ1-1,NA,TGCGCCAGCAGCTCCTCTCAGGGAAATGAAGCTTTCTTT,CASSSSQGNEAFF
TRBD1,TRBV11-2,TRBJ2-2,once,TGTGCCAGCAGCTTAGATACCCGGGACAGGGGCTACACCGGGGAGCTGTTTTTT,CASSLDTRDRGYTGELFF
NA,TRBV3-1/TRBV3-2,TRBJ2-5,NA,TGTGCCAGCAGTTACAACGGACTCCCCGGGGAGACCCAGTACTTC,CASSYNGLPGETQYF
TRBD1,TRBV6-5,TRBJ1-5,NA,TGTGCCAGCAGTATCAGGGGGAATAGCAATCAGCCCCAGCATTTT,CASSIRGNSNQPQHF
TRBD1,TRBV6-6,TRBJ1-3,NA,TGTGCCAGCAGTTACCTGGACAGGGCTGGAAACACCATATATTTT,CASSYLDRAGNTIYF
TRBD2,TRBV5-1,TRBJ2-1,NA,TGCGCCAGCAGCTTGGATGGGGCGTCGGCGCGGGGGGATGAGCAGTTCTTC,CASSLDGASARGDEQFF